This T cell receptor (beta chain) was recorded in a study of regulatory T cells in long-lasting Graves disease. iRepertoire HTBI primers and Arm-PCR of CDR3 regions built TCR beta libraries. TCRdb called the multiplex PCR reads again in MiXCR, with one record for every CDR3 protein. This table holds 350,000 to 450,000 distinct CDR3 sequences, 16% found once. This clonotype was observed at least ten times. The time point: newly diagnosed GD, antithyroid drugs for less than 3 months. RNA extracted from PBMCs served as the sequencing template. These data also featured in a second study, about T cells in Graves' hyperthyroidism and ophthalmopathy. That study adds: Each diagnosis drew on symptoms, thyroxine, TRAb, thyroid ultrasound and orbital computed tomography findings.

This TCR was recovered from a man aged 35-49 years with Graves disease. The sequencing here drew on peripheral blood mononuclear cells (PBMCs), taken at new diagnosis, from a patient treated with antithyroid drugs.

CDR3 DNA sequence: TGCGCCAGCAGCCAAGAAGGCTACACAGATACGCAGTATTTT. It translates to CASSQEGYTDTQYF. The V gene is TRBV4-3, the J gene TRBJ2-3; D gene ambiguous. CDR3 length: 14 residues. V lost 0 bases to trimming and J lost 2 bases, with 6 bases between them. CDR1 is LGHNA and CDR2 is YSLEER in the germline V gene.